The entry below describes one T cell receptor (beta chain). The data were taken from a study of blood T cell repertoires in COVID-19. Germline V gives CDR1 SGHRS, CDR2 YFSETQ. V lost 1 base and J lost 5; bases outside the gene matches: 1. The CDR3 length is 14 residues. TCRdb's copy holds only in-frame clones and misses some; the assay was immunoSEQ multiplex PCR. This sample has more than 300,000 clones, with 90% to 95% found just once. Individuals aged roughly 18 to 100 years were recruited from fewer than 30 US areas. This receptor was obtained from a young woman who had been exposed to COVID-19. J is TRBJ1-5 and V is TRBV5-1, with 9 positions matching TRBD1. Sequenced material: PBMCs or T cells enriched from blood (not recorded which). The CDR3 spells CASSLRTGDQPQHF. The CDR3 bases are TGCGCCAGCAGCTTGCGGACAGGGGATCAGCCCCAGCATTTT.